This TCR beta chain was recorded in a study of regulatory T cells in long-lasting Graves disease. Arm-PCR of CDR3 regions and iRepertoire HTBI primers were used to build TCR beta libraries. TCRdb reprocessed the multiplex PCR reads with MiXCR, giving one entry per CDR3 protein. The data contain a few hundred thousand distinct CDR3 sequences, 15% to 20% of them seen just once; the ten biggest clones take up about a quarter. Whole-study findings and limits: Small sample size may have lowered accuracy.

Time point meaning: newly diagnosed GD, antithyroid drugs for less than 3 months. Scientists built the TCR library using RNA that was extracted from PBMCs. With respect to this clonotype: What it binds is not known.

CDR3 length equals 12 residues. V dropped 6 bases and J dropped 3 bases, with 9 bases sitting between them. These sequences were also reported in another study, on T cells in Graves' hyperthyroidism and ophthalmopathy.

Sequencing was performed on peripheral blood mononuclear cells (PBMCs), taken at new diagnosis, from a patient treated with antithyroid drugs. This rearrangement joins TRBV12-3 or TRBV12-4 to TRBJ2-7; D remains unclear. The TCR was taken from a woman aged 18-35 years with Graves disease. CDR3 amino acids: CASRVGLYEQYF. In DNA form, the CDR3 reads TGTGCCAGCAGAGTCGGGCTCTACGAGCAGTACTTC.